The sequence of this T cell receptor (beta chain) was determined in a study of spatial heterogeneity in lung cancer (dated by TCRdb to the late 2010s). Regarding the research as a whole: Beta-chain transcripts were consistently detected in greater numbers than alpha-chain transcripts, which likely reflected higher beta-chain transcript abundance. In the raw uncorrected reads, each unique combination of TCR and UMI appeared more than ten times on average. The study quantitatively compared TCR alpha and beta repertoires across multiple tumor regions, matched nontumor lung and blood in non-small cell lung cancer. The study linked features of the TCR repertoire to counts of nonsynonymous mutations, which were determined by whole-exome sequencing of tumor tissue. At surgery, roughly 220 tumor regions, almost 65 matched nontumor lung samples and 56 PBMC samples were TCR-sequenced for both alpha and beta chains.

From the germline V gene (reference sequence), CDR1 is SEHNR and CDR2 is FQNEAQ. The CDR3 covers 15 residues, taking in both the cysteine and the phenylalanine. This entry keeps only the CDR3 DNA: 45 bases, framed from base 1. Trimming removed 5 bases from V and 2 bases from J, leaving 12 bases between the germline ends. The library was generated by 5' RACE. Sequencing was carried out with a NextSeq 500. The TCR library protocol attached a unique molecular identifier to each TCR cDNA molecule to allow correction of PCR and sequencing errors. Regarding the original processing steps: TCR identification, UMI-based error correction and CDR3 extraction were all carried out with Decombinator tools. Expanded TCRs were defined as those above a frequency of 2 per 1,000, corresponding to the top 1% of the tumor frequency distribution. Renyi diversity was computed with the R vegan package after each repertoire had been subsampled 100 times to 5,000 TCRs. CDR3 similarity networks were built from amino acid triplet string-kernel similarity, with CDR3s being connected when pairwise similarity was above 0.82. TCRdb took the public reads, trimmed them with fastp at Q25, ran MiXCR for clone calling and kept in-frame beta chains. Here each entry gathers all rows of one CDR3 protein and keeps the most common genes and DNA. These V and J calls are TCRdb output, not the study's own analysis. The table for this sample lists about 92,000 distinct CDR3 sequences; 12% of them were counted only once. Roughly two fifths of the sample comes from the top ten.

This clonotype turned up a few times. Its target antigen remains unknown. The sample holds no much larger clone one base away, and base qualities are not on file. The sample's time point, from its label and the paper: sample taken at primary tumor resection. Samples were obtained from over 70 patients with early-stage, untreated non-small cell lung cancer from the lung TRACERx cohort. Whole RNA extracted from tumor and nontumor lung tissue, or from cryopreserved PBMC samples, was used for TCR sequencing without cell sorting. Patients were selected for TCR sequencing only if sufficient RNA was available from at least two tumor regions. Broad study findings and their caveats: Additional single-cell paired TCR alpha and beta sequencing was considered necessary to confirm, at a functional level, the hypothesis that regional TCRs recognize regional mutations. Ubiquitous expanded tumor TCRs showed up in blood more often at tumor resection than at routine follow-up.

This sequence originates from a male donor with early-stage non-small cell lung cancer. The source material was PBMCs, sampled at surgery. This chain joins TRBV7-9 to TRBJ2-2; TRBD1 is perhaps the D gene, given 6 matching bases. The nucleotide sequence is TGTGCCAGCAGCCAGGACAGCCCAAACACCGGGGAGCTGTTTTTT. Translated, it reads CASSQDSPNTGELFF.